The 16 T cell receptor beta chains below all came from one sample that was sequenced in a study of technical replicates of blood from several donors. Using immunoSEQ multiplex PCR, the repertoire was profiled, and TCRdb retains in-frame clones only, with some absent. Here the sample spans about 80,000 clones, about 94% being singletons. Sequencing used T cells isolated from PBMCs. These receptors came from a human donor in good health.

This chain joins TRBV30 and TRBJ2-7; D possibly corresponds to TRBD1 (6 bases). In germline, CDR1 is GTSNPN, CDR2 SVGIG (reference sequence). V shed 0 bases and J shed 7 bases, with 22 bases lying between them. The CDR3 runs to 16 residues. As DNA, the CDR3 is TGTGCCTGGAGTGTACTGTCGGCGTTATTGGGGGCTGAGCAGTACTTC. Its translation: CAWSVLSALLGAEQYF.

The chain couples TRBV19 to TRBJ2-2; 8 bases align to TRBD1. Germline V lookup: CDR1 LNHDA, CDR2 SQIVND (reference sequence). The CDR3 length is 15 residues. Trimming took 5 bases from V and 7 from J; bases not matched to a gene: 9. The CDR3 sequence is CASSLDRDRGGELFF. In nucleotides, the CDR3 is TGTGCCAGTAGTTTGGACAGGGATCGGGGCGGGGAGCTGTTTTTT.

The genes are TRBV4-3 and TRBJ2-1; D uncertain. Germline CDR1 and CDR2: LGHNA and YSLEER. The germline V and J ends were trimmed by 0 bases and 4 bases, with 7 bases remaining between them. This CDR3 spans 14 amino acids. CDR3 nucleotides: TGCGCCAGCAGCCAAGATGGGCTTTACAATGAGCAGTTCTTC. Translation: CASSQDGLYNEQFF.

This chain joins TRBV11-2 and TRBJ1-3, with 10 bases matching TRBD1. CDR1 is SGHAT, CDR2 FQNNGV, per germline. This CDR3 is built from 14 residues. V shed 6 bases and J 5 bases; nucleotides not matched to a gene: 4. The CDR3 region has the DNA TGTGCCAGCAGTCGGGACAGGGGAAGAAACACCATATATTTT. This translates into CASSRDRGRNTIYF.

This chain uses TRBV4-3 with TRBJ1-2; D unclear. V was trimmed by 0 bases and J by 5 bases, leaving 10 bases between them. The CDR3 consists of 14 residues. CDR1 is LGHNA and CDR2 is YSLEER in the germline V gene. The DNA for the CDR3 is TGCGCCAGCAGCCAAGATTTCACACCTTATGGCTACACCTTC. Amino acids: CASSQDFTPYGYTF.

The chain carries TRBV28 and TRBJ2-7; 11 positions agree with TRBD2. This CDR3 contains 15 residues. Per the germline V gene, CDR1 is MDHEN and CDR2 is SYDVKM. The V gene end was trimmed by 5 bases and the J gene end by 2 bases; junction bases not matched to a gene: 5. This chain's CDR3 is CASSEVAGGAYEQYF. The CDR3 DNA follows: TGTGCCAGCAGTGAAGTAGCGGGGGGGGCCTACGAGCAGTACTTC.

The chain carries TRBV6-6 and TRBJ1-5; D not resolved. V was cut by 6 bases and J by 6 bases, with 12 bases left in between. Germline V gene lookup returns CDR1 MNHNY and CDR2 SVGAGI (reference sequence). The CDR3 length is 13 residues. CDR3 DNA: TGTGCCAGCAGCCAATACACGGGTCAGCCCCAGCATTTT. This gives the protein CASSQYTGQPQHF.

This clone was observed once. The rearrangement links TRBV25-1 to TRBJ1-5; no clear D gene. Germline CDR1 and CDR2: MGHDK and SYGVNS. The CDR3 loop spans 14 amino acids. With 4 bases removed from V and 3 bases from J, the gap between germline ends came to 10 bases. CDR3 sequence (DNA): TGTGCCAGCAGTGTGGAGGGCCCCAATCAGCCCCAGCATTTT. Protein sequence: CASSVEGPNQPQHF. Combining the CDR3 with reference TRBV25-1 and TRBJ1-5 gives the whole variable domain EADIYQTPRYLVIGTGKKITLECSQTMGHDKMYWYQQDPGMELHLIHYSYGVNSTEKGDLSSESTVSRIRTEHFPLTLESARPSHTSQYLCASSVEGPNQPQHFGDGTRLSIL.

CDR3 sequence: CASSLSREEMEKLFF. CDR3 bases: TGTGCCAGCAGCTTAAGTAGAGAGGAAATGGAAAAACTGTTTTTT. This chain connects TRBV7-9 to TRBJ1-4; the D is unclear. Trimming took 2 bases from V and 8 from J, leaving 15 bases between them. Looked up from germline, CDR1 is SEHNR and CDR2 is FQNEAQ (reference sequence). The CDR3 length is 15 residues.

A note on this clone: The junction differs from germline at one of its ends, possibly a read error. The chain employs TRBV7-7 and TRBJ2-7, with 9 positions matching TRBD1. This CDR3 comprises 14 residues. The germline V gene has CDR1 SSHAT and CDR2 FNYEAQ (reference sequence). The CDR3, as DNA: TGTGCTAGCAGCGAGGGACAGGGCGCCTACGAGCAGTACTTC. This translates into CASSEGQGAYEQYF.

This clone was detected a few times. The chain joins TRBV5-6 to TRBJ1-1; possibly TRBD1 for D (6 bases). Deletions cut 3 bases from V and 10 bases from J, with 10 bases between. Per the germline V gene, CDR1 is SGHDT and CDR2 is YYEEEE. This CDR3 region has 11 residues. CDR3 region: CASSSGTRAFF. CDR3 nucleotides: TGTGCCAGCAGCTCCGGGACACGAGCTTTCTTT.

The chain carries TRBV4-2 and TRBJ1-3; D not resolved. The CDR3 is 13 residues long. Trimming removed 3 bases from V and 7 bases from J, with 10 bases in between. The germline V gene encodes CDR1 LGHNA and CDR2 YNFKEQ. The chain's CDR3 is CASSQGSMNTIYF. In DNA, the CDR3 is TGTGCCAGCAGCCAGGGCTCGATGAACACCATATATTTT.

The chain combines TRBV13 with TRBJ2-7; D is possibly TRBD2 (5 bases). V was cut by 5 bases and J by 3 bases, with 11 bases left in between. The germline gives CDR1 PRHDT, CDR2 FYEKMQ (reference sequence). The CDR3 has 13 amino acids. CDR3 bases: TGTGCCAGCAGCGAAGGACTTAACTACGAGCAGTACTTC. Translated, it gives CASSEGLNYEQYF.

The gene calls are TRBV9 and TRBJ2-1; tentative D call: TRBD1 (5 bases). CDR3 length equals 17 residues. The V end lost 1 base, the J end lost 5 bases, and 19 bases lay between the germline ends. CDR1 is SGDLS, CDR2 YYNGEE, per germline. The CDR3 here is CASSVTSSLRANNEQFF. As DNA, the CDR3 is TGTGCCAGCAGCGTAACGTCGTCCCTCAGGGCTAACAATGAGCAGTTCTTC.

The rearrangement uses TRBV5-4 and TRBJ2-2, with D uncertain. V gave up 0 bases and J gave up 2 bases, with 5 bases separating them. This CDR3 has 14 residues. The germline V gene has CDR1 SGHNT and CDR2 YYREEE (reference sequence). CDR3 region: CASSLDSNTGELFF. The CDR3 DNA reads as TGTGCCAGCAGCTTGGATTCTAACACCGGGGAGCTGTTTTTT.

The chain carries TRBV28 and TRBJ2-7, with D unclear. The CDR3 extends over 12 amino acids. CDR1 is MDHEN, CDR2 SYDVKM, per germline. The ends were cut back, 1 base at V and 4 bases at J, with 5 bases in the middle. CDR3 amino acids: CASSLLAYEQYF. CDR3 nucleotide sequence: TGTGCCAGCAGTTTATTAGCATACGAGCAGTACTTC.